This T cell receptor (beta chain) emerged from a study of blood T cells in healthy people across ages. The CDR3 loop spans 15 amino acids. Germline lookup yields CDR1 SNHLY and CDR2 FYNNEI. V lost 6 bases to trimming and J lost 2 bases, with 15 bases between them. This clonotype was counted a single time. Primers used in a second PCR of roughly 6 to 12 cycles were a sample-barcoded 5' primer and a J-beta primer mix. TCRdb passed the 5' RACE reads through MiXCR, listing each CDR3 protein once. In the table there are fewer than 1.5 million distinct CDR3 sequences, approximately 42% of which are singletons.

This chain connects TRBV2 to TRBJ2-3; tentatively, D is TRBD2 (5 bases). Specimen: blood. The sequence came from a woman younger than 35 in good health. The CDR3 sequence is CASRDRAELTDTQYF. The CDR3 DNA follows: TGTGCCAGCAGGGACCGAGCGGAACTCACAGATACGCAGTATTTT.